A single sample is the source of the 13 T cell receptor beta chains below, sequenced in a study of shared clonotypes between healthy human individuals. Generated by immunoSEQ multiplex PCR, the TCRdb table keeps only in-frame clones and is missing some. The table lists some 1 million clones, around 74% of them singletons. The sample comprised memory CD4+ T cells sorted from blood. Specified subset: CD45RA-negative fraction. The receptors stem from a man younger than 35 in good health.

Comments on this clone: The sample contains more than one DNA sequence encoding this CDR3. The V call is TRBV10-3, the J call TRBJ1-4; the match to TRBD1 covers 7 bases. Germline values: CDR1 ENHRY, CDR2 SYGVKD. J was trimmed by 5 bases and V by 6 bases; bases with no gene match: 3. CDR3 length: 13 residues. CDR3 sequence: CAIRGTENEKLFF. The DNA of the CDR3 is TGTGCCATCAGGGGGACAGAGAATGAAAAACTGTTTTTT.

Only one count was recorded for this clone. The chain joins TRBV28 to TRBJ2-3, with no clear D. V lost 5 bases to trimming and J lost 1 base, with 13 bases between them. CDR3 length: 15 residues. Germline V gene lookup returns CDR1 MDHEN and CDR2 SYDVKM. CDR3 sequence (DNA): TGTGCCAGCAGTCTCGGGCCTTTGGGCACAGATACGCAGTATTTT. Amino acids: CASSLGPLGTDTQYF.

This clone has more than one count but fewer than ten. The chain is built from TRBV18 and TRBJ1-1, with TRBD1 matching over 7 bases. With 6 bases clipped from V and 1 base from J, the junction kept 8 bases outside the gene matches. CDR1 and CDR2 from the germline V gene are KGHSH and LQKENI. The CDR3 runs to 15 residues. The CDR3 sequence is CASSENRGRNTEAFF. CDR3 nucleotide sequence: TGTGCCAGCTCGGAGAACAGGGGACGGAACACTGAAGCTTTCTTT.

This chain links TRBV7-9 with TRBJ2-1; 9 nucleotides agree with TRBD1. V lost 1 base, J lost 6 bases, and 4 bases stayed unmatched. CDR3 size: 15 residues. Germline CDR1 reads SEHNR; CDR2 reads FQNEAQ (reference sequence). Here the CDR3 reads CASSLGDRVRNEQFF. As DNA, the CDR3 is TGTGCCAGCAGCTTAGGGGACAGGGTGCGCAATGAGCAGTTCTTC.

The chain has TRBV19 and TRBJ1-1, with TRBD1 matching 7 bases. V dropped 4 bases and J dropped 4; count of bases not matched to a gene: 3. In germline, CDR1 is LNHDA, CDR2 SQIVND (reference sequence). CDR3 size: 13 residues. CDR3 in amino acids: CASSTTGPTEAFF. DNA of the CDR3: TGTGCCAGTAGTACGACAGGGCCCACTGAAGCTTTCTTT.

This clone was seen only once. V and J are TRBV5-1 and TRBJ1-1, with D uncertain. The CDR3 sequence is 15 residues long. Germline V gene sequence: CDR1 SGHRS, CDR2 YFSETQ. Trimming removed 3 bases from V and 1 base from J, with 13 bases in between. The CDR3 is CASSWGIRKNTEAFF. The CDR3 nucleotides are TGCGCCAGCAGCTGGGGAATACGGAAGAACACTGAAGCTTTCTTT.

V usage is TRBV28 and J usage is TRBJ2-1; 10 bases fit TRBD2. After removal of 5 bases from V and 2 bases from J, the junction contained 3 bases not matched to a gene. Germline V gene sequence: CDR1 MDHEN, CDR2 SYDVKM. The CDR3 spans 15 residues. In DNA, the CDR3 is TGTGCCAGCAGTATCAGCGGGGGGGCCTACAATGAGCAGTTCTTC. This sequence encodes CASSISGGAYNEQFF.

V is TRBV10-2 and J is TRBJ2-7; 8 bases line up with TRBD2. Germline lookup yields CDR1 WSHSY and CDR2 SAAADI. The J segment lost 2 bases and the V segment lost 7 bases, leaving 10 bases of the junction unmatched. This CDR3 is 15 amino acids long. CDR3 nucleotide sequence: TGCGCCAGCATGATGACGGGAGGGGCCACCTACGAGCAGTACTTC. Translated, it gives CASMMTGGATYEQYF.

About this clone itself: Possible read error: a much larger clone is one base away. The sample contains more than one DNA sequence encoding this CDR3. V and J are TRBV7-2 and TRBJ2-5, with D perhaps TRBD1 (6 bases). Germline CDR1 is SGHTA and CDR2 is FQGNSA. This CDR3 has 12 amino acids. V was pared by 5 bases and J by 5 bases, with 9 bases between. The DNA for the CDR3 is TGTGCCAGCAGCACAGGGTGGGAGACCCAGTACTTC. Its translation is CASSTGWETQYF. Looking up the rest from reference TRBV7-2 and TRBJ2-5 gives the full variable domain: GAGVSQSPSNKVTEKGKDVELRCDPISGHTALYWYRQSLGQGLEFLIYFQGNSAPDKSGLPSDRFSAERTGGSVSTLTIQRTQQEDSAVYLCASSTGWETQYFGPGTRLLVL.

In its sample, this clone was seen a few times. This chain connects TRBV9 to TRBJ1-4; D uncertain. This CDR3 has 15 amino acids. Germline loops: CDR1 SGDLS, CDR2 YYNGEE. With 0 bases removed from V and 7 bases from J, the gap between germline ends came to 13 bases. The CDR3 region is CASSVGLLRFEKLFF. The CDR3 DNA sequence: TGTGCCAGCAGCGTAGGGTTACTTAGGTTTGAAAAACTGTTTTTT.

This clone has a handful of counts. The genes are TRBV19 and TRBJ1-4, with a weak D call TRBD1 (6 bases). V lost 7 bases, J lost 5 bases, and 11 bases lay in between. Germline V lookup: CDR1 LNHDA, CDR2 SQIVND (reference sequence). CDR3 size: 13 residues. The CDR3 nucleotides read TGTGCCAGTACCCCCACAGGGAATGAAAAACTGTTTTTT. Protein product: CASTPTGNEKLFF.

The rearrangement joins TRBV27 to TRBJ1-4; D ambiguous. With 4 bases removed from V and 4 bases from J, the gap between germline ends came to 7 bases. Germline V lookup: CDR1 MNHEY, CDR2 SMNVEV (reference sequence). This CDR3 spans 13 amino acids. CDR3 loop: CASSSLGNEKLFF. The CDR3 DNA reads TGTGCCAGCAGTTCCCTGGGTAATGAAAAACTGTTTTTT.

CDR3 DNA: TGTGCCAGCAGCTTACAGGGCACGTCCTACGAGCAGTACTTC. Protein product: CASSLQGTSYEQYF. The chain joins TRBV7-2 to TRBJ2-7, with D possibly matching TRBD1 (5 bases). This CDR3 has 14 amino acids. Trimming took off 2 bases at V and 1 base at J, with 9 bases between the two ends. Germline CDR1 is SGHTA and CDR2 is FQGNSA.